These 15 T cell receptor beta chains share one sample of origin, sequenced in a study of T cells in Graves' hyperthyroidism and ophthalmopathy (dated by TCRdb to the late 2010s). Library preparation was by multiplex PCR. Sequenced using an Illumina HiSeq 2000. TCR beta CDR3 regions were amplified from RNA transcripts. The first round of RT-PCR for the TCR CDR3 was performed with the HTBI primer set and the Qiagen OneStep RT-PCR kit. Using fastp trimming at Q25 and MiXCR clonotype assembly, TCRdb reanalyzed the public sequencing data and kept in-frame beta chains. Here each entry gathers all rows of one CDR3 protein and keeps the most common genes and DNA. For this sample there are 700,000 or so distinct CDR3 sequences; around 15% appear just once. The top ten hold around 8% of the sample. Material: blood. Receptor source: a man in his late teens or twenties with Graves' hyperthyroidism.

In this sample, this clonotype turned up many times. CDR3 amino acids: CASSLLRYEQYF. The CDR3 region has the DNA TGTGCCAGCAGTTTATTGCGGTACGAGCAGTACTTC. The chain carries TRBV28 and TRBJ2-7, with D uncertain. Germline V CDR1 and CDR2: MDHEN, SYDVKM. CDR3 length equals 12 residues. The ends were cut back, 1 base at V and 4 bases at J, with 5 bases in the middle.

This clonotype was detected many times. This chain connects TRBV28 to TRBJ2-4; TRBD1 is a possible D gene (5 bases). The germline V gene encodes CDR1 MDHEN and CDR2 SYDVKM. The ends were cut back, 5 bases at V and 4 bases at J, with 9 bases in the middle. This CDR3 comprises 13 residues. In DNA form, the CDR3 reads TGTGCCAGCAGTACGACAGAGAAAAACATTCAGTACTTC. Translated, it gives CASSTTEKNIQYF. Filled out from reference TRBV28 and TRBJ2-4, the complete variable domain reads DVKVTQSSRYLVKRTGEKVFLECVQDMDHENMFWYRQDPGLGLRLIYFSYDVKMKEKGDIPEGYSVSREKKERFSLILESASTNQTSMYLCASSTTEKNIQYFGAGTRLSVL.

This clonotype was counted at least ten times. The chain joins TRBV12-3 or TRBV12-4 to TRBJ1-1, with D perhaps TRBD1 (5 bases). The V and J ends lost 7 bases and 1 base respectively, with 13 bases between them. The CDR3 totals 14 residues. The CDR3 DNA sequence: TGTGCCAGCAAGGGGACCGGCACGAACACTGAAGCTTTCTTT. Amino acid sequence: CASKGTGTNTEAFF.

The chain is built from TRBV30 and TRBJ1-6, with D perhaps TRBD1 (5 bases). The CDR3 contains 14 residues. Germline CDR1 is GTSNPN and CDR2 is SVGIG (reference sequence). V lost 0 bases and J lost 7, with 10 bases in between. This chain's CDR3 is CAWSVGRINSPLHF. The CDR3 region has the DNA TGTGCCTGGAGTGTGGGGCGGATCAATTCACCCCTCCACTTT.

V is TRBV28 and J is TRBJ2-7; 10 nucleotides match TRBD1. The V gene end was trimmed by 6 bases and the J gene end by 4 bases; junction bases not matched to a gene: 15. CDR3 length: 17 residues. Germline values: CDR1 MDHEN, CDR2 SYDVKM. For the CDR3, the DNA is TGTGCCAGCAGAAGACATACGGGACAGGGGCTAATGTACGAGCAGTACTTC. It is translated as CASRRHTGQGLMYEQYF.

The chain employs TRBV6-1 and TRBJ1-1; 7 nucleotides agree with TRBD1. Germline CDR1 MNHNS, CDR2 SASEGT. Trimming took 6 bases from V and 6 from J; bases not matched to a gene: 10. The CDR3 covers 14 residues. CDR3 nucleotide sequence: TGTGCCAGCAGCCGAACAGGGGAGAGGGCTGAAGCTTTCTTT. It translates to CASSRTGERAEAFF.

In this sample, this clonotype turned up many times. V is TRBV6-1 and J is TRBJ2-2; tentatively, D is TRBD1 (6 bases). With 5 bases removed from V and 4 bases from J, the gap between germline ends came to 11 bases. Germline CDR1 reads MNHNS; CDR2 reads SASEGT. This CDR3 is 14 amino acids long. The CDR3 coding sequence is TGTGCCAGCAGTTGGGACACCCGCACCGGGGAGCTGTTTTTT. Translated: CASSWDTRTGELFF.

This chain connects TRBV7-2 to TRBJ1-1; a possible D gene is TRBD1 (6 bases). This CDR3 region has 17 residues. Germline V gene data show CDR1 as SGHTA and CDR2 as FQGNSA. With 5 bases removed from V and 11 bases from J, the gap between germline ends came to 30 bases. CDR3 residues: CASSRMGGAGGRGGAFF. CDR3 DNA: TGTGCCAGCAGCCGCATGGGGGGCGCCGGGGGCCGGGGGGGGGCTTTCTTT.

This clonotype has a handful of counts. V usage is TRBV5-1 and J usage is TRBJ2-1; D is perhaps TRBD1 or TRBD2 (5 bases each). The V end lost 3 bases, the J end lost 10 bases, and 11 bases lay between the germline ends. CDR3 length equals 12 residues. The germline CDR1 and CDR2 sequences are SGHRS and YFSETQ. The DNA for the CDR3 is TGCGCCAGCAGCTCCCCCTGGGGGGAGCAGTTCTTC. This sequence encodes CASSSPWGEQFF.

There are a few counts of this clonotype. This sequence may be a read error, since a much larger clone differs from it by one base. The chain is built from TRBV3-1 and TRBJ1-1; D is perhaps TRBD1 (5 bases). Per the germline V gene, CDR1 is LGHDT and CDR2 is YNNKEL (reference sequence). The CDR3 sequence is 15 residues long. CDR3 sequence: CVSSQAGPGTTEAFF. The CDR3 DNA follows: TGTGTCAGCAGCCAAGCTGGCCCCGGGACCACTGAAGCTTTCTTT.

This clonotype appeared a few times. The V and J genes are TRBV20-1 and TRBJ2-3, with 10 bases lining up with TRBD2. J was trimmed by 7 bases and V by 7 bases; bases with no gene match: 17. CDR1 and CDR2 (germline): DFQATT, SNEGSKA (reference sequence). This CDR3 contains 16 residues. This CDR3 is CSGTSGEYPSLNTQYF. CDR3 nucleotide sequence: TGCAGTGGGACTAGCGGAGAGTACCCCTCTCTTAATACGCAGTATTTT.

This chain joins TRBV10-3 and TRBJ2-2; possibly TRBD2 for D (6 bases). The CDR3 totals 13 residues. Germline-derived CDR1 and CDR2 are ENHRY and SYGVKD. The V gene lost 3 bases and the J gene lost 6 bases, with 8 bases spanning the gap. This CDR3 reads CAISETGAGELFF. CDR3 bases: TGTGCCATCAGTGAAACGGGGGCCGGGGAGCTGTTTTTT.

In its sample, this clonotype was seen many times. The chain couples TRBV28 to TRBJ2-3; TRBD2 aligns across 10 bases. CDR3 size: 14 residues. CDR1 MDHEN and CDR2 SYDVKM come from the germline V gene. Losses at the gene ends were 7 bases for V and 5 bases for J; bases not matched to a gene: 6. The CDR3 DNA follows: TGTGCCAGCACCCTAGCGGGAGTGGTAGATACGCAGTATTTT. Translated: CASTLAGVVDTQYF.

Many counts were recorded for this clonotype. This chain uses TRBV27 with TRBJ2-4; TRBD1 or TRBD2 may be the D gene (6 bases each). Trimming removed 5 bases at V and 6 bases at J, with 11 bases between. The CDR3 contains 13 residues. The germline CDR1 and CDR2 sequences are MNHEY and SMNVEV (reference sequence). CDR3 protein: CASSPGGGNIQYF. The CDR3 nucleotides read TGTGCCAGCAGTCCCGGGGGCGGAAACATTCAGTACTTC.

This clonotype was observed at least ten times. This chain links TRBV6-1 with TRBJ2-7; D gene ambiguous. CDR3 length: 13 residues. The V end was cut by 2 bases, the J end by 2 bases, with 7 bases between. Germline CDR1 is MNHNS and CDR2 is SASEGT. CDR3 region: CASSEWGTYEQYF. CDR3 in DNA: TGTGCCAGCAGTGAATGGGGAACCTACGAGCAGTACTTC.